The source of this T cell receptor (beta chain) is a study of radiation and T cells in renal cell carcinoma. There are 13 residues in the CDR3. V was pared by 8 bases and J by 5 bases, with 16 bases between. The germline gives CDR1 SGHVS, CDR2 FQNEAQ. The protocol was immunoSEQ multiplex PCR, while the TCRdb copy is restricted to in-frame clones and leaves out a portion. The data show 94,000 or so clones, about 79% seen once. Described time point: baseline pretreatment blood. The sample's treatment: 15 Gy SBRT to primary tumor, nephrectomy 4 weeks later. After SBRT, blood was collected at 2 and 4 weeks, plus baseline. To note about this clone: Its antigen is not identified.

Study observations and caveats: Baseline intratumoral clonotype presence is unknown without pretreatment biopsies. From baseline, blood top tumor clonotypes peaked at 2 weeks post-radiation.

Material: blood, obtained from a patient whose treatment included radiotherapy and nephrectomy. The rearrangement links TRBV7-8 to TRBJ2-7; D gene ambiguous. The sequence derives from a man aged 55 to 70 with renal cell carcinoma. DNA of the CDR3: TGTGCCAGCCGCCGACGGGCCCGGGACGAGCAGTACTTC. This translates into CASRRRARDEQYF.